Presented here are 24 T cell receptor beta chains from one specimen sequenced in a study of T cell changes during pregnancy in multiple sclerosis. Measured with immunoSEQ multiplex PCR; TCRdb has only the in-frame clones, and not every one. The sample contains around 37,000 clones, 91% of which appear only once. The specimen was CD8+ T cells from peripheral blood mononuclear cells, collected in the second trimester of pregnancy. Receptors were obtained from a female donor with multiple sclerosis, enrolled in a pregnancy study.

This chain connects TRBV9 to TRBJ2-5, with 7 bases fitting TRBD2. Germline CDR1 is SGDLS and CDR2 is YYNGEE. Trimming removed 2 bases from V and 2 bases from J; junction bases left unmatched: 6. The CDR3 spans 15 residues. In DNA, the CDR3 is TGTGCCAGCAGCGTGGCTAGCGGTTTGCAAGAGACCCAGTACTTC. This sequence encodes CASSVASGLQETQYF.

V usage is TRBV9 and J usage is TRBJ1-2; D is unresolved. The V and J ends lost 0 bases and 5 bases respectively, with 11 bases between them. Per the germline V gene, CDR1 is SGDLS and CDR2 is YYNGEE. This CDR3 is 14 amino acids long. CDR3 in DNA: TGTGCCAGCAGCGTAGGCGGAGACCTATATGGCTACACCTTC. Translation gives CASSVGGDLYGYTF.

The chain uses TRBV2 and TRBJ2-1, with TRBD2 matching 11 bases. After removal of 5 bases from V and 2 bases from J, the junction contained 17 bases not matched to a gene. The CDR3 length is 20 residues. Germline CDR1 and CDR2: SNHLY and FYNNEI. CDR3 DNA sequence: TGTGCCAGCAGTACTACAGATCCGGGACTAGCGGTGGTAACCTACAATGAGCAGTTCTTC. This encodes CASSTTDPGLAVVTYNEQFF.

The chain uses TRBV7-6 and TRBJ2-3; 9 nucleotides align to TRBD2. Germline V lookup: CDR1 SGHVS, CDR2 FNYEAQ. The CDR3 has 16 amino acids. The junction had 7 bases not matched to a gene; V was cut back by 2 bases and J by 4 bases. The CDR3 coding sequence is TGTGCCAGCAGCTTACTGGCGGGGGGGTCTCCAGATACGCAGTATTTT. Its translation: CASSLLAGGSPDTQYF.

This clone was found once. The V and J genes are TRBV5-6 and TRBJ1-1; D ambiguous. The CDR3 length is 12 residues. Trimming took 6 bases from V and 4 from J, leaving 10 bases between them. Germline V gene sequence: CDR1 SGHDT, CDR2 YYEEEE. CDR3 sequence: CASTSFRTEAFF. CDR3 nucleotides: TGTGCCAGCACCTCGTTCCGCACTGAAGCTTTCTTT.

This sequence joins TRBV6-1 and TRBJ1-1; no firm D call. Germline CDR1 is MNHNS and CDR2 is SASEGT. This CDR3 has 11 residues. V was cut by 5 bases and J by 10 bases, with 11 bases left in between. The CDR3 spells CASSSSMLAFF. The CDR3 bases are TGTGCCAGCAGTTCATCAATGTTAGCTTTCTTT.

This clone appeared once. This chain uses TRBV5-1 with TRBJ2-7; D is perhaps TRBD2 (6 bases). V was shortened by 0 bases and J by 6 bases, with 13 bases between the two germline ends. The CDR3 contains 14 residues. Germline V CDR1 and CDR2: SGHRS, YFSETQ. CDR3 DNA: TGCGCCAGCAGCTTGGATCGAGCGGGCGTCGAGCAGTACTTC. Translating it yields CASSLDRAGVEQYF.

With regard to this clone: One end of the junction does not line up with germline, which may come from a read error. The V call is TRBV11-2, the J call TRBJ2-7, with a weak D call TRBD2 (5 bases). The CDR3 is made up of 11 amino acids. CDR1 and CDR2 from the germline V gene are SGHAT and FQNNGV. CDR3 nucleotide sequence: TGTGCCAGCAGCCCCCCCGCGGGTGTGAACTTC. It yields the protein CASSPPAGVNF.

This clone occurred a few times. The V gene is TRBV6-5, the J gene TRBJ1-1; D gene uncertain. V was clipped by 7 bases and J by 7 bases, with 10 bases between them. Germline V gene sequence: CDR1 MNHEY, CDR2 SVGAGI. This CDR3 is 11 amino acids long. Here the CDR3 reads CASKSGIEAFF. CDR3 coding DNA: TGTGCCAGCAAGTCGGGGATTGAAGCTTTCTTT.

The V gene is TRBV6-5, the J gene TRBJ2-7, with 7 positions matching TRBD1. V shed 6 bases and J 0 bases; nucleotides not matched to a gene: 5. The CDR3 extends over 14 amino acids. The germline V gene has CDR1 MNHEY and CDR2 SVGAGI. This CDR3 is CASSNPGGSYEQYF. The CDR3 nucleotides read TGTGCCAGCAGCAATCCAGGGGGCTCCTACGAGCAGTACTTC.

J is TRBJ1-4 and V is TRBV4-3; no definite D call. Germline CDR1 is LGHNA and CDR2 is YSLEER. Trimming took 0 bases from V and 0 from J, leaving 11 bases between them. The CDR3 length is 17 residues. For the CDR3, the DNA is TGCGCCAGCAGCCAAGATGAACAGATTGCAACTAATGAAAAACTGTTTTTT. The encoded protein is CASSQDEQIATNEKLFF.

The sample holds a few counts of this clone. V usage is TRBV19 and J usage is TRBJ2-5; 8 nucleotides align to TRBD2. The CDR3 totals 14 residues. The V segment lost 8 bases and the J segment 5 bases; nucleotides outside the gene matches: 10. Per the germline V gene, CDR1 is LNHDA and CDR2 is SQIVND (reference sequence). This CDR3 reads CASRSGGAGETQYF. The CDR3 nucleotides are TGTGCCAGTCGGTCGGGGGGGGCTGGGGAGACCCAGTACTTC.

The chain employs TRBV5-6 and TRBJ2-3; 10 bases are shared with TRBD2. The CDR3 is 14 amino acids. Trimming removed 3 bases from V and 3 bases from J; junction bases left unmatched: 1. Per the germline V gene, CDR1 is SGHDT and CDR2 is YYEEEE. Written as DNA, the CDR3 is TGTGCCAGCAGCTCGGGACTAGCGACAGATACGCAGTATTTT. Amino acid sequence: CASSSGLATDTQYF. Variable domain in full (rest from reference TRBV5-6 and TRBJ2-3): DAGVTQSPTHLIKTRGQQVTLRCSPKSGHDTVSWYQQALGQGPQFIFQYYEEEERQRGNFPDRFSGHQFPNYSSELNVNALLLGDSALYLCASSSGLATDTQYFGPGTRLTVL.

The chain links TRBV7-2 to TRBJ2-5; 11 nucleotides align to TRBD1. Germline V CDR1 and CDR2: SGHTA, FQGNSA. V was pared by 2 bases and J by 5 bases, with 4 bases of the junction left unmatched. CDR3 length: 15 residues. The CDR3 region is CASSLRTGGWETQYF. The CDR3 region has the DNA TGTGCCAGCAGCTTAAGGACAGGGGGCTGGGAGACCCAGTACTTC.

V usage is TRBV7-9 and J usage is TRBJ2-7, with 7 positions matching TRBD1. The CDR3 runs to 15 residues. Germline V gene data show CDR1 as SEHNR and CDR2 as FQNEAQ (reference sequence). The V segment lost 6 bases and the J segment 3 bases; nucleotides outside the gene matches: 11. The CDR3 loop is CASSIPGQRVYEQYF. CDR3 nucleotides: TGTGCCAGCAGTATTCCGGGACAGAGAGTCTACGAGCAGTACTTC.

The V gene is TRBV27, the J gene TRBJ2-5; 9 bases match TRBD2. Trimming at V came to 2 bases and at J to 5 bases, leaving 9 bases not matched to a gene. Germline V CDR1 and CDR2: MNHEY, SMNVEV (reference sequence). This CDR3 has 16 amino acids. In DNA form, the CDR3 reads TGTGCCAGCAGTTTAAGCGTAGCGGGGGACGTGGAGACCCAGTACTTC. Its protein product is CASSLSVAGDVETQYF.

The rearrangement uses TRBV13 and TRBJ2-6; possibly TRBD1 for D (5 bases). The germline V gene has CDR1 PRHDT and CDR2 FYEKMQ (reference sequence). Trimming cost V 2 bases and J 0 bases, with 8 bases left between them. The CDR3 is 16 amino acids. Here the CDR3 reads CASSLLQDSGANVLTF. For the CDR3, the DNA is TGTGCCAGCAGCTTACTACAGGACTCTGGGGCCAACGTCCTGACTTTC.

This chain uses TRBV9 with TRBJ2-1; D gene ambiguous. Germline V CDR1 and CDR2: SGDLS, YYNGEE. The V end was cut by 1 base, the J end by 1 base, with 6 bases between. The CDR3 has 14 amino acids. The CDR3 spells CASSVPSSYNEQFF. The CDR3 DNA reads TGTGCCAGCAGCGTACCTAGTTCCTACAATGAGCAGTTCTTC.

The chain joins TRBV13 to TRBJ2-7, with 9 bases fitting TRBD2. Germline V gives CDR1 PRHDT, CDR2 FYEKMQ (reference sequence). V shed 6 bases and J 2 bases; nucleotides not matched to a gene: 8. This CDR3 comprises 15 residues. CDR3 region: CASRAQAGGTYEQYF. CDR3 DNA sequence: TGTGCCAGCAGGGCCCAAGCGGGGGGAACCTACGAGCAGTACTTC.

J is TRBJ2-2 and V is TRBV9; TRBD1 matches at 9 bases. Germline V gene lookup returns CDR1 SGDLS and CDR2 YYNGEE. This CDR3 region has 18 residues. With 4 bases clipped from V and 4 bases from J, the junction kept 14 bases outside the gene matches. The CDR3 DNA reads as TGTGCCAGCAGCTTCCGGGACAGGGAAGTATATCTCACCGGGGAGCTGTTTTTT. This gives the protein CASSFRDREVYLTGELFF. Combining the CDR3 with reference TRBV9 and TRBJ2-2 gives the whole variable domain DSGVTQTPKHLITATGQRVTLRCSPRSGDLSVYWYQQSLDQGLQFLIQYYNGEERAKGNILERFSAQQFPDLHSELNLSSLELGDSALYFCASSFRDREVYLTGELFFGEGSRLTVL.

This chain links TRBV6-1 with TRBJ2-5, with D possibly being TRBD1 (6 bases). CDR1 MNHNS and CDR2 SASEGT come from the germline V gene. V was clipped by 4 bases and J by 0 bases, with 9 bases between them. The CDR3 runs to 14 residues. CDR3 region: CASSGGQDQETQYF. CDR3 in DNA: TGTGCCAGCAGTGGGGGACAAGACCAAGAGACCCAGTACTTC.

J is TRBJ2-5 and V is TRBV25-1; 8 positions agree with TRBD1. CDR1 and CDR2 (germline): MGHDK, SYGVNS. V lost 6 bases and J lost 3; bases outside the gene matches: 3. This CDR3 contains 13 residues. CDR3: CASRATGEETQYF. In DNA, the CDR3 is TGTGCCAGCAGAGCGACAGGGGAAGAGACCCAGTACTTC.

In DNA form, the CDR3 reads TGTGCCAGCAGCAATAGGGGGGGATGGGGTGAAAAACTGTTTTTT. Translated: CASSNRGGWGEKLFF. This chain joins TRBV27 and TRBJ1-4, with D possibly matching TRBD1 (6 bases). The CDR3 is made up of 15 amino acids. Germline V lookup: CDR1 MNHEY, CDR2 SMNVEV (reference sequence). Trimming pared 6 bases from V and 7 bases from J, leaving 18 bases between.

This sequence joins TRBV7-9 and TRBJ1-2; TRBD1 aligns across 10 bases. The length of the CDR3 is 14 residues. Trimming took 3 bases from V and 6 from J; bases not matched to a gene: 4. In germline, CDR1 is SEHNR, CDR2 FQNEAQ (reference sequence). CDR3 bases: TGTGCCAGCAGCTTGCCCGGGACAGGGGATGGCTACACCTTC. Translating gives CASSLPGTGDGYTF.